This T cell receptor (beta chain) is drawn from a study of cytomegalovirus exposure and HLA in healthy donors (dated by TCRdb to between 2016 and 2019). Turning to the overall study: According to an earlier analysis of a few hundred of the donors, some 180 million T cells yielded 95 million to 140 million unique TCR beta sequences and around 280 Gb of sequence data. Donor age, sex, ethnicity and CMV serostatus were collected together with the repertoire data. An early release covering roughly 600 HLA-typed donors comprised approximately 290 gigabases of sequencing data and around 80 million unique TCR sequences. In the later analysis, no new phenotypic data were used to find candidate immune exposures; instead, reliance was placed on TCR beta sequences and their occurrence across donors. Across 398 genotyped donors of the cohort, an average of 235,054 unique TCR beta nucleotide sequences per donor were sequenced, and 15% to 20% of those sequences were non-productive. Class I and class II HLA loci were covered by the typing at four-digit resolution. The study aimed to test whether cataloging public T cell receptors could reveal signatures of past pathogen exposure. Typing coverage differed by locus: A, B, C, DRB1 and DQB1 were typed in about 629-640 donors, DQA1 in 500 to 550, DPA1 in roughly 590, and DPB1 in roughly 450. A later genetic analysis used genome-wide SNP genotypes for about 60% of the roughly 700 donors, treating that subset as a discovery cohort. Of the roughly 400 genotyped donors, over 80% were placed in the genetic ancestry cluster associated with self-reported Caucasian donors. In a later analysis, previously published TCR beta repertoires from roughly 710 donors were re-analyzed and high-resolution HLA genotyping was added so that TCR occurrence patterns could be studied. To predict cytomegalovirus infection status, the study brought together high-throughput TCR immunosequencing, statistical association of individual TCRs with disease status, and machine learning. Every discovery cohort repertoire had been produced on one sequencing platform. The T cell repertoires of about 700 subjects were profiled by immunosequencing and related to cytomegalovirus serostatus. In an earlier analysis of 587 of the donors, high-throughput TCR beta sequencing was used to judge whether each TCR beta V gene segment behaved as functional or pseudogenic. Because of strong linkage in the cohort, roughly five DR-DQ haplotypes were treated as single units for association and clustering. Along with the roughly 610-subject first cohort, a separate validation cohort of over a hundred different subjects was used.

V is cut back by 4 bases and J by 4 bases, with 5 bases in the junction unmatched. CDR1 SGHTA and CDR2 FQGTGA were looked up in the germline V gene. The CDR3 sequence holds 14 residues, the cysteine and phenylalanine included. Only CDR3 DNA is held: 42 bases, read in frame from base 1. The paper's findings and limits, for the study overall: In a later analysis, some 18,000 TCR beta sequences were associated with specific HLA alleles at a false discovery rate of 0.05. A later genetic analysis associated a missense DCLRE1C variant with V-gene and J-gene trimming of TCR beta chains, and an independent cohort replicated the association. An earlier analysis of approximately 500 of the donors showed that most TCR beta V segments appeared in productive rearrangements either about 90% or about 30% of the time, which broadly matched IMGT annotations. The classifier was reported to diagnose cytomegalovirus status with high specificity and sensitivity in both the original cohort and the validation cohort. The presence/absence analyses assumed that sequencing depth was roughly uniform across donors, and that assumption may not be true. Because some donors lacked HLA typing at each locus, the association tests relied only on the typed subset. A total of 164 TCR beta chains were listed by the study as associated with cytomegalovirus. A further reported finding was that TCR beta sequences accurately predicted the HLA-A and HLA-B alleles for most subjects in the first cohort. A group of highly shared sequence variants was considered likely to be a technical artifact of the sequencing pipeline. A later analysis found that most CMV-associated TCR beta chains appeared HLA-restricted, with HLA associations seemingly driven largely by CMV exposure. The only immune exposure information available for the cohort was CMV serostatus. Some IMGT-functional V segments, including TRBV6-2 and TRBV6-3, could not be told apart with the 87-base-pair reads, so those segments were excluded. A later genetic analysis reported fewer N-insertions in productive TCRs among donors in an Asian-associated ancestry cluster than the roughly 640-donor mean. In a later analysis, HLA-associated TCR beta chains were found to be more clonally expanded and to have lower generation probabilities than equally common non-associated chains. Only TCR beta chains were sequenced in this cohort, and the absence of alpha or paired-chain data limited detectable features. Across donors, most TCR sequences were observed very rarely, whereas some public TCRs were present in many individuals. Correlated functional status among segregating V segments might reflect linkage disequilibrium, but an unknown experimental factor could not be ruled out. The earlier analysis of approximately 560 of the donors excluded seventeen rarely observed V segments, including chromosome 9 orphons, because counts were too low. Strong co-occurrence of HLA alleles, especially DR and DQ, made assigning TCR associations to individual alleles difficult. Several of the top co-occurrence clusters appeared to be linked to parvovirus B19, influenza, CMV and Epstein-Barr virus, according to a later analysis. Three of the identified cytomegalovirus-associated TCR beta chains were confirmed in vitro to be specific for cytomegalovirus antigens. According to a later analysis, TCR association rates differed among HLA loci, with DRB1 alleles showing the most associated TCRs and HLA-C alleles showing the fewest. The authors suggested that the approach could potentially be extended to other disease states and immunological phenotypes.

In total, more than 500 healthy bone marrow donors made up the cohort. At the time of sampling, all cohort members were nominally healthy, though unrecorded immune exposures were likely present. The donor was CMV seronegative and belonged to the group of roughly 330 seronegative cohort members. Each donor provided a peripheral blood sample, and peripheral blood mononuclear cells were used for TCR beta sequencing. The Qiagen DNeasy Blood Extraction Kit was used to extract genomic DNA from the blood cell samples. The receptor library was made with the immunoSEQ multiplex PCR assay. The multiplex PCR relied on a mix of 60 forward primers for TCR Vbeta segments and 13 reverse primers for TCR Jbeta segments. The CDR3 region of rearranged TCR beta genes was amplified from genomic DNA with a multiplex PCR assay. The Illumina HiSeq System was used to sequence the amplified TCR beta libraries as 87-base-pair reads. The published analysis was carried out like this. Across the 500 to 750 repertoires, a later analysis counted about 81 million unique TCR beta chains, roughly 11 million of which were shared by at least two donors. A nearest-neighbor algorithm error-corrected the raw reads and collapsed the reads into unique sequences, merging closely related sequences to remove PCR and sequencing errors. V, D and J gene segments were assigned by aligning CDR3 sequences to IMGT reference sequences. For a sequence to be retained, at least a six-nucleotide match to both a V gene segment and a J gene segment was required. Rearrangements were called productive when the CDR3 lacked stop codons and stayed in frame with V and J; all others were non-productive. Following IMGT convention, CDR3 was defined as the stretch from the second conserved V-encoded cysteine up to the conserved J-encoded phenylalanine. The earlier analysis of about 640 of the donors excluded any sequence lacking an unambiguous match to a single V gene segment. An earlier analysis of about 600 of the donors called V segments functional above 56.7% productive rearrangements and segregating when the between-donor standard deviation exceeded 5%. A statistical classification framework was built for diagnosing cytomegalovirus status from the catalog of TCR beta chain sequences. V and J gene assignment, in a later analysis, came from comparing TCR nucleotide sequences with IMGT/GENE-DB human TR gene sequences. Using the TCRdist pipeline, a later analysis assigned CDR3 sequences along with most-parsimonious VDJ recombination scenarios. In a later analysis, each TCR beta chain was defined by its CDR3 amino acid sequence together with its V-gene family, and reads without a unique V-gene family were excluded. A later analysis removed roughly 590 highly shared, low-generation-probability nucleotide sequences to deal with suspected cross-contamination and a sequencing artifact. For each public chain, a later analysis derived a clonal expansion index from normalized ranks of inferred template counts within each repertoire. In a later analysis, generation probabilities were computed using a VDJ recombination model fitted to out-of-frame rearrangements, and the results were checked against IGoR. In a later analysis, hypergeometric tests were used to score TCR-TCR, TCR-HLA and TCR-CMV co-occurrence, with a repertoire-size bias correction applied to TCR pairs. False discovery rates were estimated in a later analysis by permuting HLA or CMV assignments 20 times. In a later analysis, co-occurring TCRs were grouped with DBSCAN, and TCRdist sequence similarity was added when clustering was performed within HLA-allele-positive subsets. Repertoires with fewer than 30,000 or more than 120,000 public chains were left out of co-occurrence clustering, as were about five repertoires with anomalous nucleotide sharing. TCRdb's version of the immuneACCESS table is confined to in-frame rearrangements and falls short of the full clone set. An unresolved V gene accounts for under half of the shortfall where checked; the remainder is of unknown origin. V and J calls and clone size are those listed in that table; D and trimming were worked out from the DNA. The sample table records 100,000 to 150,000 clones; 75% to 80% of these occur just once. Clones ranked in the top ten supply roughly 0.99% of the sample.

To note about this clone: Its antigen remains unidentified. Qualities for individual bases were not recorded, and no much larger clone is one base off.

Sequencing was done on a sample of PBMCs. In this chain, TRBV7-3 is recombined with TRBJ2-3, and 7 bases in between align with TRBD2. The source of this sequence is a male donor in good health and CMV-seronegative. The DNA sequence is given as TGTGCCAGCAGCTCTACTAGCGCCTCAGATACGCAGTATTTT. Translated, it gives CASSSTSASDTQYF.